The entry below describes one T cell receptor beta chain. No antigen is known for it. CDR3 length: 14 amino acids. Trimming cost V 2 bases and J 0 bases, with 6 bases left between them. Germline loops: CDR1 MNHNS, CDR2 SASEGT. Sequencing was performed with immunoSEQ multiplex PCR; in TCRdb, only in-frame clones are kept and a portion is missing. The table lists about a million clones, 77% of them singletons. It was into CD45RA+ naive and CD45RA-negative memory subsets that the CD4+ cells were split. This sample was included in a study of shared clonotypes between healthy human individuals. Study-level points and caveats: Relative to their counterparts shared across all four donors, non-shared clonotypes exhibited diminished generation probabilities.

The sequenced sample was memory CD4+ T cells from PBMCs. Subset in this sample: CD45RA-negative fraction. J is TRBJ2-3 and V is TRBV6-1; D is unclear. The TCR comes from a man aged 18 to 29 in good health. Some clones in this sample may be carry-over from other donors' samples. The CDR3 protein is CASSEMASTDTQYF. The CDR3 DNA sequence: TGTGCCAGCAGTGAAATGGCGAGCACAGATACGCAGTATTTT.